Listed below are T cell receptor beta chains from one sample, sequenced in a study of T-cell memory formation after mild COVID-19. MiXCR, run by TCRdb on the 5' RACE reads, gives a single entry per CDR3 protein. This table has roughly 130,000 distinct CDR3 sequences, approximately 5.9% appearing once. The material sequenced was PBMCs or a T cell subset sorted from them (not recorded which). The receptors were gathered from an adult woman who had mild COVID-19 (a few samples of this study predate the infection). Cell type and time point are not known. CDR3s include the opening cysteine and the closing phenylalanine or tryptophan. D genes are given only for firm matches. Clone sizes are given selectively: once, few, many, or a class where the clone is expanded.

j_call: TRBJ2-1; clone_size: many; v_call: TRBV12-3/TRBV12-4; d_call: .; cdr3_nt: TGTGCCAGCAGTTTAGTTCCCGAACGGGGGTTCTTC; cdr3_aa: CASSLVPERGFF
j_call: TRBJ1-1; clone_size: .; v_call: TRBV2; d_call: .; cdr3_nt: TGTGCCAGCAAAGGGGCTCTTGGTAGCACTGAAGCTTTCTTT; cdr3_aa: CASKGALGSTEAFF
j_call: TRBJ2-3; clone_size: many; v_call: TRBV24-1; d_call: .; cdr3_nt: TGTGCCACCAGTCTAGGAACAGATACGCAGTATTTT; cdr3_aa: CATSLGTDTQYF
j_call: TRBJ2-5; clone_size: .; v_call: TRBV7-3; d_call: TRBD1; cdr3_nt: TGTGCCAGCAGCGGCGGGACAGGGGAGTGGGAGACCCAGTACTTC; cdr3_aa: CASSGGTGEWETQYF
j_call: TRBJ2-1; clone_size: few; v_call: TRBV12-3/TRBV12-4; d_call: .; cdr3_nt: TGTGCCAGCAGTGTGCGGAGGGCGGGATCGGGTGAGCAGTTCTTC; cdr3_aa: CASSVRRAGSGEQFF
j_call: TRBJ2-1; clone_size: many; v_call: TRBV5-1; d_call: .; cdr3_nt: TGCGCCAGCAGCCCGCAGGCGGAACTTAGGAATGAGCAGTTCTTC; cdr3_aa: CASSPQAELRNEQFF
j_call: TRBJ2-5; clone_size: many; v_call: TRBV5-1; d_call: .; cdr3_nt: TGCGCCAGCAGTTCTATGGGGCCCTTAGAGACCCAGTACTTC; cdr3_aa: CASSSMGPLETQYF
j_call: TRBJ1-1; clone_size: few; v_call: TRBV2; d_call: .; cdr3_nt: TGTGCCAGCAGTGAATACGATCCGAACACTGAAGCTTTCTTT; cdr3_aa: CASSEYDPNTEAFF
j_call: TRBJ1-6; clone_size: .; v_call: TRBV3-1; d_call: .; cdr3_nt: TGTGCCAGCAGCCAAGTTAGTGGAGATAATTCACCCCTCCACTTT; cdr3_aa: CASSQVSGDNSPLHF
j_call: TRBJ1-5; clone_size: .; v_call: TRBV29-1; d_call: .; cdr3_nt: TGCAGCGTTAGGACAGTGGAACAGCCCCAGCATTTT; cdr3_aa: CSVRTVEQPQHF
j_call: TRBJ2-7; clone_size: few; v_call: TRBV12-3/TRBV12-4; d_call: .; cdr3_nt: TGTGCCAGCAGTCCGATCCCTGGACCTTCCTACGAGCAGTACTTC; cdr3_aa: CASSPIPGPSYEQYF
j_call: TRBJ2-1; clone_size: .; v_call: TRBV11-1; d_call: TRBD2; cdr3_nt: TGTGCCAGCAGCCCTGAGCGGGGGCCTGCCAATGAGCAGTTCTTC; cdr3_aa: CASSPERGPANEQFF
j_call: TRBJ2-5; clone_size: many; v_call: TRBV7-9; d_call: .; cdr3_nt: TGTGCCAGCAGCCCCGTGGGTGAGACCCAGTACTTC; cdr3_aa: CASSPVGETQYF
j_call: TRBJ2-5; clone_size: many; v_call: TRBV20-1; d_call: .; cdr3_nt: TGCAGTGCTAGGTCCCAGGTCCAAGAGACCCAGTACTTC; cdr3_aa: CSARSQVQETQYF
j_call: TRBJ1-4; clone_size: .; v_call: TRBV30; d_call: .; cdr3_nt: TGTGCCTGGACCCTCGGGGGGGCGGCTAATGAAAAACTGTTTTTT; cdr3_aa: CAWTLGGAANEKLFF
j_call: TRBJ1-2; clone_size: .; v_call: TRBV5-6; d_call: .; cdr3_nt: TGTGCCAGCAGCTACCTCGAGGCCATCTATGGCTACACCTTC; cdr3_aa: CASSYLEAIYGYTF
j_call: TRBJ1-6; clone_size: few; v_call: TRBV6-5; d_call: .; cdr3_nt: TGTGCCAGCAGACCCCAGGGGTACAATTCACCCCTCCACTTT; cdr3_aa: CASRPQGYNSPLHF
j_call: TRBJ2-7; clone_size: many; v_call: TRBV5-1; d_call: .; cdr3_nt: TGCGCCAGCAGCTCGTGGGGCCTAAAATACGAGCAGTACTTC; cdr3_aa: CASSSWGLKYEQYF
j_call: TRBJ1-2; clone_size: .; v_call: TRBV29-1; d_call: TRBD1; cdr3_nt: TGCAGCGTTGAAGTCAAGACAGGGATCTATGGCTACACCTTC; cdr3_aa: CSVEVKTGIYGYTF
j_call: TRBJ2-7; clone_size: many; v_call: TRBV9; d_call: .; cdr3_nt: TGTGCCAGCACGAGCCACGAGCAGTACTTC; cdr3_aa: CASTSHEQYF
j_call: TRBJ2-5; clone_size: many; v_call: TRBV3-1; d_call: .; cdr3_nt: TGTGCCAGCAGTCTCGGAACTCGAGAGACCCAGTACTTC; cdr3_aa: CASSLGTRETQYF
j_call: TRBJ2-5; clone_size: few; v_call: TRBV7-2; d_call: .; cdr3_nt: TGTGCCAGCAGCTTAGGGGCTAGACTCCAAGAGACCCAGTACTTC; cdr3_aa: CASSLGARLQETQYF
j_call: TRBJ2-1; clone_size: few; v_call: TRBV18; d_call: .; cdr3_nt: TGTGCCAGCTCACCACCCAGCAATCTTAACAATGAGCAGTTCTTC; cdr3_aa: CASSPPSNLNNEQFF
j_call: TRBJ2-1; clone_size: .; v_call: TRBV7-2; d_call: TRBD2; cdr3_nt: TGTGCCAGCAGCCATAGCGGGAGGGGGGATTACAATGAGCAGTTCTTC; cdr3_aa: CASSHSGRGDYNEQFF
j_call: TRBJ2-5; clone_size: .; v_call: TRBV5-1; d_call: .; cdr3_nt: TGCGCCAGCAGCTCGGCGACAGCACCGGTGGGGGCCCAGTACTTC; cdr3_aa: CASSSATAPVGAQYF
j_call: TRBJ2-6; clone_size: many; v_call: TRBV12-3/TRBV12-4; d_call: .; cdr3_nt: TGTGCCAGCAGCTCTGGGGCCAACGTCCTGACTTTC; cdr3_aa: CASSSGANVLTF
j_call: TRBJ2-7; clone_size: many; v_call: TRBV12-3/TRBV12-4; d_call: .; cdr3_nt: TGTGCCAGCAGCTTATTCCGGACTGAATACGAGCAGTACTTC; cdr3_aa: CASSLFRTEYEQYF
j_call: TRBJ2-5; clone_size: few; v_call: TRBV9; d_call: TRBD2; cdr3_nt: TGTGCCAGCAGCGTCAGCGGGGGGGTAGAGACCCAGTACTTC; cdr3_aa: CASSVSGGVETQYF
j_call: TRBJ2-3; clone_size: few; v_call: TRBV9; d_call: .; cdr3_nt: TGTGCCAGCAGCGTAGGTAATAAGGGTCCAGATACGCAGTATTTT; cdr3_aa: CASSVGNKGPDTQYF
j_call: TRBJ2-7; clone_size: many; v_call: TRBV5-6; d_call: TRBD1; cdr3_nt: TGTGCCAGCAGCTTATTGGGACAGGCCTCCTACGAGCAGTACTTC; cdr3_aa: CASSLLGQASYEQYF
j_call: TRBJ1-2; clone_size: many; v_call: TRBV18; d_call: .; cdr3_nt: TGTGCCAGCTCACCGCTCCAAACTTCAGGGCTCGCTAACTATGGCTACACCTTC; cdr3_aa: CASSPLQTSGLANYGYTF
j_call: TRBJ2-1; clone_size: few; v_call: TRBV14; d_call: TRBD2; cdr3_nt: TGTGCCAGCAGCAAAGCGGGAGTTGTAACCTACAATGAGCAGTTCTTC; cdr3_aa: CASSKAGVVTYNEQFF
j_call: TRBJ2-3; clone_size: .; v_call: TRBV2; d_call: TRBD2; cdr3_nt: TGTGCCAGCCTGGGGACTAGCGGTAAAGGGGATACGCAGTATTTT; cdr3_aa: CASLGTSGKGDTQYF
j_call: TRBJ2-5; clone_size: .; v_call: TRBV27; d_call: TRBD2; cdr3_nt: TGTGCCAGCAGTCCCCGGCGGGGGGGCCAAGAGACCCAGTACTTC; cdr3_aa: CASSPRRGGQETQYF
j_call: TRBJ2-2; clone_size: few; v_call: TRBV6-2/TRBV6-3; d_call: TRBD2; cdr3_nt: TGTGCCAGCAGTTCTCTAGCGGGAAACACCGGGGAGCTGTTTTTT; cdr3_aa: CASSSLAGNTGELFF
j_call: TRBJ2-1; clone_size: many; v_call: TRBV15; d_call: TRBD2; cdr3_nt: TGTGCCACCAGCCAAACTAGCGGGAGGTCCTCCCCCTACAATGAGCAGTTCTTC; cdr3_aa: CATSQTSGRSSPYNEQFF
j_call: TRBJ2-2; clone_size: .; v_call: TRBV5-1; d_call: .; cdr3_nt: TGCGCCAGCAGCGTGGGCAGGGCGACCGGGGAGCTGTTTTTT; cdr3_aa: CASSVGRATGELFF
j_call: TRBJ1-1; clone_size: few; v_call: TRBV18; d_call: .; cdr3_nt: TGTGCCAGCTCACCTCAACTAGCGGAGTACCCTGAAGCTTTCTTT; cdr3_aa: CASSPQLAEYPEAFF
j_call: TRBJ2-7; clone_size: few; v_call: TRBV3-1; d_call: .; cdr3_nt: TGTGCCAGCAGCCAAGGGGCTAGCCTGACCTACGAGCAGTACTTC; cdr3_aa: CASSQGASLTYEQYF
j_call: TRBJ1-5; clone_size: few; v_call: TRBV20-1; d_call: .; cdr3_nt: TGCAGTGCTAGAGTGGGACCGGGAAGGGTGGGTCAGCCCCAGCATTTT; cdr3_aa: CSARVGPGRVGQPQHF
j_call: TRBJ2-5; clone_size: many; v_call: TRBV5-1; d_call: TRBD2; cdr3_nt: TGCGCCAGCAGCTCTAGCGGGGGCCGCCAAGAGACCCAGTACTTC; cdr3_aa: CASSSSGGRQETQYF
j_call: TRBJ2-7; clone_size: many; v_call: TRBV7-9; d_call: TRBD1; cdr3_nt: TGTGCCAGCAGGCCGACAGGGGGCGCCGGCTACGAGCAGTACTTC; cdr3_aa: CASRPTGGAGYEQYF
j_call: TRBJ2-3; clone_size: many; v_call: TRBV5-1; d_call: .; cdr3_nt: TGCGCCAGCAGCTTGGCTCGGGGCCAATTCGGCACAGATACGCAGTATTTT; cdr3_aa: CASSLARGQFGTDTQYF
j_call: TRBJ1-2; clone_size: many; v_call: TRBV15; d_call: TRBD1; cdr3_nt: TGTGCCACCAGCAGAGATCGAACAGGGGGCGGCTACACCTTC; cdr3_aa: CATSRDRTGGGYTF
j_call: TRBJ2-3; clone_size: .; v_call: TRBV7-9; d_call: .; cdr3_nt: TGTGCCAGCAGCGAGAGTCAGGGAACTGTGGATACGCAGTATTTT; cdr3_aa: CASSESQGTVDTQYF
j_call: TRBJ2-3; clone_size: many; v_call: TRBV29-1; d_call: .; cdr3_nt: TGCAGCGGGAAAGACGGGGCCAGCACAGATACGCAGTATTTT; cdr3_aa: CSGKDGASTDTQYF
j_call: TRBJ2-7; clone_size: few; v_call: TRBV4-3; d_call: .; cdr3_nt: TGCGCCAGCAGCCAAGTTATCGGGGCTTCCTACGAGCAGTACTTC; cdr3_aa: CASSQVIGASYEQYF
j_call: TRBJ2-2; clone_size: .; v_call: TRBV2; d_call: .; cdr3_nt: TGTGCCAGCAGTGCCGGTAGGAACACCGGGGAGCTGTTTTTT; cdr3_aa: CASSAGRNTGELFF
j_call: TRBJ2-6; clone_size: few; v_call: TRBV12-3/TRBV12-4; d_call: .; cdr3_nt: TGTGCCAGCAACACGCAGACTGGGGCCAACGTCCTGACTTTC; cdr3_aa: CASNTQTGANVLTF
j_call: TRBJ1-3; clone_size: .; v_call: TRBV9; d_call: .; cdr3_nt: TGTGCCAGCAGCCCCTCGGGGATCTCTGGAAACACCATATATTTT; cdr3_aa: CASSPSGISGNTIYF
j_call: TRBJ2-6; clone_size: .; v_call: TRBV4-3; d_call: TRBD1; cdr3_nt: TGCGCCAGCAGCCAAGTAGGAACAGGGGTAATCTCTGGGGCCAACGTCCTGACTTTC; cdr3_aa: CASSQVGTGVISGANVLTF
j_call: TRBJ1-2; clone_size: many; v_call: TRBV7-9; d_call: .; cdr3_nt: TGTGCCAGCAGCTTAAGGAGGGTCGGCTACACCTTC; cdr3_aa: CASSLRRVGYTF
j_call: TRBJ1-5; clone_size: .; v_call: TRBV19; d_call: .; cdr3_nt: TGTGCCAGGGATCTCTTGACCCCAGGGAATCAGCCCCAGCATTTT; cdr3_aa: CARDLLTPGNQPQHF
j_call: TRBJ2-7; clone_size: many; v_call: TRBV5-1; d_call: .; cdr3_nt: TGCGCCAGCAGCCTCGGCGCACTACACTCCTACGAGCAGTACTTC; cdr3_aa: CASSLGALHSYEQYF
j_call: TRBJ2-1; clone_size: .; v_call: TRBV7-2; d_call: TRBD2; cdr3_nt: TGTGCCAGCAGCTTAGTAGCGGGGTCAAACAATGAGCAGTTCTTC; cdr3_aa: CASSLVAGSNNEQFF